The 13 T cell receptor beta chains below come from one sample, sequenced in a study of blood T cell repertoires in COVID-19. Here immunoSEQ multiplex PCR was the method, and the copy in TCRdb shows in-frame clones only, minus some. The sample lists 140,000 or so clones, roughly 82% occurring once. Sequenced input: peripheral blood. The receptors here all came from a man in his fifties or sixties with active or convalescent COVID-19.

The chain's CDR3 is CASTPTAGFGGYTF. The CDR3 DNA sequence: TGTGCCAGTACCCCAACCGCCGGTTTCGGTGGCTACACCTTC. The V gene is TRBV19, the J gene TRBJ1-2; D ambiguous. Trimming removed 7 bases from V and 7 bases from J, with 19 bases in between. The CDR3 length is 14 residues. Per the germline V gene, CDR1 is LNHDA and CDR2 is SQIVND (reference sequence).

The CDR3 DNA reads TGTGCCAGCAGCAATCAGGGAGGGGGTGAAGCTTTCTTT. It is translated as CASSNQGGGEAFF. This chain connects TRBV7-2 to TRBJ1-1; perhaps TRBD1 as D (6 bases). Germline-derived CDR1 and CDR2 are SGHTA and FQGNSA. Between the trimmed V and J ends, which lost 5 bases and 7 bases, there was a span of 14 bases. This CDR3 spans 13 amino acids.

The chain links TRBV19 to TRBJ2-1; no firm D call. CDR1 LNHDA and CDR2 SQIVND come from the germline V gene (reference sequence). This CDR3 has 15 residues. The V end was cut by 3 bases, the J end by 3 bases, with 12 bases between. The DNA for the CDR3 is TGTGCCAGTAGTATTTCACCCAGTCTCTACAATGAGCAGTTCTTC. Amino acids: CASSISPSLYNEQFF.

This clone was detected once. The J gene is TRBJ1-5, the V gene TRBV6-5, with D perhaps matching TRBD1 (6 bases). This CDR3 is 14 amino acids long. V was trimmed by 4 bases and J by 6 bases, leaving 13 bases between them. CDR1 and CDR2 (germline): MNHEY, SVGAGI. CDR3 amino acids: CASSFEWGPQPQHF. In DNA form, the CDR3 reads TGTGCCAGCAGTTTCGAGTGGGGGCCTCAGCCCCAGCATTTT.

This clone was seen a single time. The chain is built from TRBV11-2 and TRBJ2-1, with D maybe TRBD2 (6 bases). The CDR3 is made up of 18 amino acids. CDR1 is SGHAT and CDR2 is FQNNGV in the germline V gene. V was clipped by 5 bases and J by 2 bases, with 22 bases between them. CDR3 nucleotides: TGTGCCAGCAGCCCCCCCGGGACTTACCTGGGGACCTACAATGAGCAGTTCTTC. Its translation is CASSPPGTYLGTYNEQFF.

There are many counts of this clone. The rearrangement joins TRBV10-3 to TRBJ2-7; D may be TRBD1 (6 bases). The CDR3 runs 14 residues. The V end lost 6 bases, the J end lost 4 bases, and 16 bases lay between the germline ends. Germline V gene lookup returns CDR1 ENHRY and CDR2 SYGVKD. The CDR3, as DNA: TGTGCCATCAGGGGCGACAGGACCCTATACGAGCAGTACTTC. Translation: CAIRGDRTLYEQYF.

The chain links TRBV4-3 to TRBJ1-4, with D perhaps matching TRBD1 (6 bases). V gave up 0 bases and J gave up 7 bases, with 15 bases separating them. CDR3 size: 16 residues. Germline assignment: CDR1 LGHNA and CDR2 YSLEER. DNA for the CDR3: TGCGCCAGCAGCCAAGATCCCTACAGGGAGAGTGAAAAACTGTTTTTT. Amino acid sequence: CASSQDPYRESEKLFF.

This clone has a single count. This chain uses TRBV7-9 with TRBJ2-2; D is ambiguous. V was trimmed by 3 bases and J by 6 bases, leaving 8 bases between them. Germline CDR1 reads SEHNR; CDR2 reads FQNEAQ (reference sequence). This CDR3 has 13 residues. The CDR3 nucleotides read TGTGCCAGCAGCTTTGAGTTTTCCGGGGAGCTGTTTTTT. This sequence encodes CASSFEFSGELFF. The whole variable domain, remainder taken from reference TRBV7-9 and TRBJ2-2, is DTGVSQNPRHKITKRGQNVTFRCDPISEHNRLYWYRQTLGQGPEFLTYFQNEAQLEKSRLLSDRFSAERPKGSFSTLEIQRTEQGDSAMYLCASSFEFSGELFFGEGSRLTVL.

This chain uses TRBV29-1 with TRBJ2-1, with TRBD2 matching 12 bases. The CDR3 spans 16 residues. Trimming at V came to 1 base and at J to 5 bases, leaving 6 bases not matched to a gene. The germline CDR1 and CDR2 sequences are SQVTM and ANQGSEA. The CDR3 bases are TGCAGCGTTGAAGGTTCACTAGCGGGGGGAGACAATGAGCAGTTCTTC. This codes for CSVEGSLAGGDNEQFF.

This clone was counted between two and nine times. This sequence joins TRBV5-4 and TRBJ2-3; TRBD1 agrees at 7 bases. V was clipped by 5 bases and J by 6 bases; unmatched bases: 6. Germline-derived CDR1 and CDR2 are SGHNT and YYREEE (reference sequence). This CDR3 has 13 amino acids. CDR3: CASSSQQGDTQYF. CDR3 bases: TGTGCCAGCAGTTCCCAACAGGGGGATACGCAGTATTTT.

The rearrangement joins TRBV19 to TRBJ1-2; D gene unclear. This CDR3 comprises 15 residues. The germline gives CDR1 LNHDA, CDR2 SQIVND (reference sequence). Trimming shortened V by 6 bases and J by 7 bases, and 21 bases separated the two germline ends. The CDR3 loop is CASSPYNARFGGYTF. DNA of the CDR3: TGTGCCAGTAGCCCTTATAATGCGAGATTTGGTGGCTACACCTTC.

On this clone itself: Additional DNA sequences in this sample encode the identical CDR3. The chain uses TRBV30 and TRBJ1-5; weak D call: TRBD1 (6 bases). The CDR3 extends over 12 amino acids. V lost 0 bases and J 6 bases, leaving 6 bases between the germline ends. The germline gives CDR1 GTSNPN, CDR2 SVGIG (reference sequence). CDR3 protein: CAWSVQGQPQHF. The CDR3 nucleotides are TGTGCCTGGAGTGTACAGGGTCAGCCCCAGCATTTT.

The V and J genes are TRBV27 and TRBJ2-7; TRBD1 aligns across 9 bases. In germline, CDR1 is MNHEY, CDR2 SMNVEV (reference sequence). V lost 2 bases, J lost 2 bases, and 4 bases stayed unmatched. The CDR3 contains 15 residues. CDR3 sequence: CASSLGQGPAYEQYF. In nucleotides, the CDR3 is TGTGCCAGCAGTTTAGGACAGGGGCCCGCCTACGAGCAGTACTTC.